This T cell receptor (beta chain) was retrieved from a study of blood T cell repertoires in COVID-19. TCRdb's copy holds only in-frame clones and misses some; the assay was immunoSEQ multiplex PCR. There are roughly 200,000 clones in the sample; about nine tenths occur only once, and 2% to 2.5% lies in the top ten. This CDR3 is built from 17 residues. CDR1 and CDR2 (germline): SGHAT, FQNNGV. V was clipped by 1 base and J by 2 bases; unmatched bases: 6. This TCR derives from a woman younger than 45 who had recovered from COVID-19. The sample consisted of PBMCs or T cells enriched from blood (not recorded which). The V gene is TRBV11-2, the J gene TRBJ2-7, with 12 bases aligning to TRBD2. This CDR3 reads CASSLGGTSGLAYEQYF. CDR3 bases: TGTGCCAGCAGCTTAGGGGGGACTAGCGGGCTGGCCTACGAGCAGTACTTC.